The source of this TCR beta chain is a study of a mutant IDH1 vaccine in newly diagnosed glioma. Overall study: Of the patients given treatment, approximately 60% were male and 37.5% were female, and a mean age of around 41 years was recorded.

Sequencing was performed with immunoSEQ multiplex PCR; in TCRdb, only in-frame clones are kept and a portion is missing. This sample yields approximately 79,000 clones, of which more than 80% are seen a single time; 0.77% belongs to the top ten. Time point: week 23, last vaccination. Vaccination comprised doses that each held 300 ug of mutant IDH1 20-mer peptide, plus topical imiquimod. Turning to this clone: Its antigen is unknown.

Looked up from germline, CDR1 is LGHNT and CDR2 is FRNRAP. The ends lost 6 bases at V and 2 bases at J; junction bases unmatched: 7. The CDR3 length is 15 residues. The chain has TRBV12-5 and TRBJ2-3; TRBD1 matches 8 bases. The specimen comprised PBMCs, sampled from a glioma patient whose treatment included an IDH1 peptide vaccine. The TCR comes from a woman aged 50 to 60 with glioma. The chain's CDR3 is CASGTGTGFTDTQYF. DNA of the CDR3: TGTGCTAGTGGAACCGGGACAGGCTTCACAGATACGCAGTATTTT.